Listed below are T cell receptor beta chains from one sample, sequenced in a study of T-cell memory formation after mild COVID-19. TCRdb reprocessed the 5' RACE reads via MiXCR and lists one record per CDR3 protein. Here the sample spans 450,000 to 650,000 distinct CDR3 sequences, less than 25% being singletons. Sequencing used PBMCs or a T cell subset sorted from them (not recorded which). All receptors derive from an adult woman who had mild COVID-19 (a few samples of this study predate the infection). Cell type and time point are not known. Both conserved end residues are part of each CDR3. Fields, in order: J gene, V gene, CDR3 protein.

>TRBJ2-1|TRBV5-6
CASSWGSYEQFF
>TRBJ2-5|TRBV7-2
CASSFSFETQYF
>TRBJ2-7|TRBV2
CASKPGNRYEQYF
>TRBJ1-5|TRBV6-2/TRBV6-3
CASRAGRTYNQPQHF
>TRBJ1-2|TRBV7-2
CASSLAAGTGNGYTF
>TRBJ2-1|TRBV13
CASSLVQRNEQFF
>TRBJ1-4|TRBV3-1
CASSPGGFGQERLFF
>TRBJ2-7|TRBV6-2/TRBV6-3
CASTLVSGSYEQYF
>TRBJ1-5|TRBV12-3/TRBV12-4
CASSLAQTGRKRGNQPQHF
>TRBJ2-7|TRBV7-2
CASSPGVSYEQYF
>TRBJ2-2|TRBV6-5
CASSWKAGELFF
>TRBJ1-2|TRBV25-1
CASSDRYLYGYTF
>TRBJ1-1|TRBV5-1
CASSPRGDTEAFF
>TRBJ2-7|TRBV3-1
CASSPRPGGEQYF
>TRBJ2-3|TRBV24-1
CATSDPLAGSTDTQYF
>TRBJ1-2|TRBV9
CASSVGGPAYTF
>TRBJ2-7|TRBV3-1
CASSLAGGRFYEQYF
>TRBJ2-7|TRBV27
CASSSGLAGVHEQYF
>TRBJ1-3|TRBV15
CATSRGTPGTLSGNTIYF
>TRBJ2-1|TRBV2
CASKTSGFYNEQFF
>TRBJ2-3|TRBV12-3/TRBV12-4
CASSPILIAGATDTQYF
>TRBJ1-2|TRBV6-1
CASSDGSLEGYTF
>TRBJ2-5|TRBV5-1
CASRRDSDPWTQYF
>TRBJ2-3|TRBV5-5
CASSILTDTQYF
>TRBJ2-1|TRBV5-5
CASSLVWRGEVYNEQFF
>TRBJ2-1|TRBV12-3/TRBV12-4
CASSLAEYEQFF
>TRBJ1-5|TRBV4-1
CASSKGPLNSNQPQHF
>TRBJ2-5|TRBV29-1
CSVRGRYETQYF
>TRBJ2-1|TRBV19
CASSISRTNEQFF
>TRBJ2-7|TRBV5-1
CASSPSRTGTYEQYF
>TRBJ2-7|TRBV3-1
CASSQVSRLEAEQYF
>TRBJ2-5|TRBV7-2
CASSLTPGETQYF
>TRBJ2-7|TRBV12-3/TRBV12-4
CASSAGLSSYEQYF
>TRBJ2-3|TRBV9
CASSVTSGGSISTDTQYF
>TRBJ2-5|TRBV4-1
CASSQASGGAGETQYF
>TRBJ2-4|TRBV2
CASSEPRTGKNIQYF
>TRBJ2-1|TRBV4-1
CASSQVPGQGSYNEQFF
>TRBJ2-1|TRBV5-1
CASSLASKSGLYNEQFF
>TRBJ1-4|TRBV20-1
CSAPTPGQGRKLFF
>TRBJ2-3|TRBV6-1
CASREGVRSDTQYF
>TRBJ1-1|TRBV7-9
CASSLMQGNTEAFF
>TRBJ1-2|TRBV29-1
CSVEEPPFRTVYYGYTF
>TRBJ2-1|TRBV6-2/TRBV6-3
CASSYGEDESSYNEQFF
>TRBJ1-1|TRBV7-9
CASSSRDRGEPEAFF
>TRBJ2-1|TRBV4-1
CASTRGGEYNEQFF
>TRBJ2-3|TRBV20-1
CSAPGLASTDTQYF
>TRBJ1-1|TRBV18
CASSPGGHAEAFF
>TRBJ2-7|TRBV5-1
CASSLGPGDRGAYEQYF
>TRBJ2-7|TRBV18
CASTATGGRYEQYF
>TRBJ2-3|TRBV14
CASSRLGQAITDTQYF
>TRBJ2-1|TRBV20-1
CSASGARNEQFF
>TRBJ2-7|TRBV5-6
CASSLTLRTRTRYEQYF
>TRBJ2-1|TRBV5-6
CASVPGPGFVYEQFF